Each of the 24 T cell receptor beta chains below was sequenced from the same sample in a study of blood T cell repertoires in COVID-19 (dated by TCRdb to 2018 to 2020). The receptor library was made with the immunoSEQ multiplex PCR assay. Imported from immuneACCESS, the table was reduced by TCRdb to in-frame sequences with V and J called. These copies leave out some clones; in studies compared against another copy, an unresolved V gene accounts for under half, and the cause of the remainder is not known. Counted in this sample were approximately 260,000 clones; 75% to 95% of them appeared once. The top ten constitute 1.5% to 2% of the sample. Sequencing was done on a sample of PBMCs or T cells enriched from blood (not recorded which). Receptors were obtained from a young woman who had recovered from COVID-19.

CDR3 DNA: TGTGCCAGCAGCCTAGGTGCGTGGACAGGGACGACTGAAGCTTTCTTT. It codes for CASSLGAWTGTTEAFF. This chain connects TRBV5-5 to TRBJ1-1; 8 nucleotides match TRBD1. This CDR3 comprises 16 residues. Germline CDR1 reads SGHKS; CDR2 reads YYEKEE (reference sequence). The junction had 13 bases not matched to a gene; V was cut back by 4 bases and J by 5 bases.

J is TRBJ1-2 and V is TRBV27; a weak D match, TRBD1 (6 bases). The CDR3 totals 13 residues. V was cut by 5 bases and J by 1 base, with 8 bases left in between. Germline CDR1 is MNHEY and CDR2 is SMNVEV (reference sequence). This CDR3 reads CASSIQGNYGYTF. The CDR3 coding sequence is TGTGCCAGCAGTATACAGGGTAACTATGGCTACACCTTC.

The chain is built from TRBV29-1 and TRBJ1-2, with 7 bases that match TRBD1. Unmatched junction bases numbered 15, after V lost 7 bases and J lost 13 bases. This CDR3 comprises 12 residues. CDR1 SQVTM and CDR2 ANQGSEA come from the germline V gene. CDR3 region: CSAHGEQGMGTF. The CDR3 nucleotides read TGCAGCGCCCATGGGGAACAGGGGATGGGCACCTTC.

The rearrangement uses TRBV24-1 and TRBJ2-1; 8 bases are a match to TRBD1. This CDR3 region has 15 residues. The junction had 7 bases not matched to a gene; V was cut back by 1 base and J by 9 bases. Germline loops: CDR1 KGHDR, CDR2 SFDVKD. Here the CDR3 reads CATSDFARGQVEQFF. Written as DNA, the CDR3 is TGTGCCACCAGTGATTTTGCCAGGGGGCAGGTTGAGCAGTTCTTC.

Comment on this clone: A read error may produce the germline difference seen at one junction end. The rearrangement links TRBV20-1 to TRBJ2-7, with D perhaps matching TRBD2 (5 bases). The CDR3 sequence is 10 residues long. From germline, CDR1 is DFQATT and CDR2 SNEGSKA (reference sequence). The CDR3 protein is CSARWCLAMF. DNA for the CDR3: TGCAGTGCTAGATGGTGTCTAGCAATGTTC.

The CDR3 spells CASSLQVTGTEAFF. CDR3 sequence (DNA): TGTGCCAGCTCACTACAGGTCACGGGCACTGAAGCTTTCTTT. This chain joins TRBV18 and TRBJ1-1; tentative D call: TRBD1 (5 bases). V lost 4 bases, J lost 4 bases, and 13 bases lay in between. CDR3 length: 14 residues. CDR1 is KGHSH and CDR2 is LQKENI in the germline V gene.

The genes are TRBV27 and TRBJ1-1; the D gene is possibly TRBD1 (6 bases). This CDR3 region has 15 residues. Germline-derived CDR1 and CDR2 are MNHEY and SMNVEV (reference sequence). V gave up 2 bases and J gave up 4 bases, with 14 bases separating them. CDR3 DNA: TGTGCCAGCAGTTTACGTTGGGGGCATAGCACTGAAGCTTTCTTT. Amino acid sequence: CASSLRWGHSTEAFF.

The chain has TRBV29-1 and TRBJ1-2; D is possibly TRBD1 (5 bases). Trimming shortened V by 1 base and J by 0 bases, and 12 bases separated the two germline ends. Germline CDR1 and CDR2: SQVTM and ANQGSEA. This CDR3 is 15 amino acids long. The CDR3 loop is CSVEATARTNYGYTF. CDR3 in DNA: TGCAGCGTTGAAGCGACAGCGCGAACTAACTATGGCTACACCTTC.

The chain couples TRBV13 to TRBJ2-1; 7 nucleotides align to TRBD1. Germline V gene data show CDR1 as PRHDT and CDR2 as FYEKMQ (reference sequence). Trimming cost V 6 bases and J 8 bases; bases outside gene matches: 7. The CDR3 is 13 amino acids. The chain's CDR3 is CASRGETGDEQFF. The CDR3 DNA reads TGTGCCAGCAGGGGTGAAACAGGGGATGAGCAGTTCTTC.

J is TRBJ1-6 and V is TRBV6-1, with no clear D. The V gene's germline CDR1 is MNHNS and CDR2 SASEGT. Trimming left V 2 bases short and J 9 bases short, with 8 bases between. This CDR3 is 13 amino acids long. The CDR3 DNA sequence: TGTGCCAGCAGTGAATTTTTAATTTCACCCCTCCACTTT. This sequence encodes CASSEFLISPLHF.

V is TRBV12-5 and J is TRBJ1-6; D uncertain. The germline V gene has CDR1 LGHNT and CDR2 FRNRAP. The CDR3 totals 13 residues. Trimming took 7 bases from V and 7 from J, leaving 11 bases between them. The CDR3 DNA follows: TGTGCTAGTGCCATTCGAGGAAATTCACCCCTCCACTTT. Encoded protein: CASAIRGNSPLHF.

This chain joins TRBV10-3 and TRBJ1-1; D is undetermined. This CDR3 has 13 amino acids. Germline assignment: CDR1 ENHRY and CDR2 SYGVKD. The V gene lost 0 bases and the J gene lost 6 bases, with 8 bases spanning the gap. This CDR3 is CAISESLSPEAFF. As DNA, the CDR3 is TGTGCCATCAGTGAGTCTTTGTCTCCTGAAGCTTTCTTT.

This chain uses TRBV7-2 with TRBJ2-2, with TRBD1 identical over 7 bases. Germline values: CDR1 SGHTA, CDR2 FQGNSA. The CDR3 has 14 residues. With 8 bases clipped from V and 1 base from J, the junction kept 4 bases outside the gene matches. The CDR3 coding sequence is TGTGCCAGCGGGAGACAGGGGAACACCGGGGAGCTGTTTTTT. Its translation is CASGRQGNTGELFF.

CDR3 DNA: TGTGCCAGTGGGAGTAAGCCCCGGGAGACCCAGTACTTC. Amino acids: CASGSKPRETQYF. The chain is built from TRBV9 and TRBJ2-5, with D possibly matching TRBD2 (5 bases). Between the trimmed V and J ends, which lost 8 bases and 5 bases, there was a span of 16 bases. CDR1 and CDR2 (germline): SGDLS, YYNGEE. This CDR3 comprises 13 residues.

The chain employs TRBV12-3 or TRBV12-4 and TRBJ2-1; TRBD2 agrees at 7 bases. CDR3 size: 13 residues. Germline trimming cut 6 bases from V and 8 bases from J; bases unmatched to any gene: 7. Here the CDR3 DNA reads TGTGCCAGCAGCCAGCGGGGACGGCATGAGCAGTTCTTC. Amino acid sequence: CASSQRGRHEQFF.

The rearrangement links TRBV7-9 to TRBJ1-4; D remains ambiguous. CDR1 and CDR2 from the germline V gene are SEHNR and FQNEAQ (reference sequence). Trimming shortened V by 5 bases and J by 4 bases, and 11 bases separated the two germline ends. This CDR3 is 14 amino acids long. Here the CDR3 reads CASSRRGSNEKLFF. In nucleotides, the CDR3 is TGTGCCAGCAGCCGGCGCGGTAGTAATGAAAAACTGTTTTTT.

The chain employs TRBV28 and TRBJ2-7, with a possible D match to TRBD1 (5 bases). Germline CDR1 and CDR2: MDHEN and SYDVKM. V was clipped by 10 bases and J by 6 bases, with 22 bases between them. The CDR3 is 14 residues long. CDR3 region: CATRRGSSRAEQYF. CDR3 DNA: TGTGCCACCCGAAGGGGCAGCTCCAGGGCCGAGCAGTACTTC.

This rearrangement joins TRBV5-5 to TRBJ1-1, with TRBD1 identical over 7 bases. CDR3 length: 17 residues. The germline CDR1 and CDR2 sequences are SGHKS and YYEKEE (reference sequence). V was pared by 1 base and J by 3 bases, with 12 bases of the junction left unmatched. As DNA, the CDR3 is TGTGCCAGCAGCTTGAGTACAGGGGAGGTTCGGTACACTGAAGCTTTCTTT. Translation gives CASSLSTGEVRYTEAFF.

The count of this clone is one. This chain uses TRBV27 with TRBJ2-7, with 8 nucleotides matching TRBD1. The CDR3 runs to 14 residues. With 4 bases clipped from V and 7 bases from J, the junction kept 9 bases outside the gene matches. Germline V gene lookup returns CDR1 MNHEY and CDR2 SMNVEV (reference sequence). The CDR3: CASSWAPDRAEQYF. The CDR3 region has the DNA TGTGCCAGCAGTTGGGCCCCGGACAGGGCTGAGCAGTACTTC.

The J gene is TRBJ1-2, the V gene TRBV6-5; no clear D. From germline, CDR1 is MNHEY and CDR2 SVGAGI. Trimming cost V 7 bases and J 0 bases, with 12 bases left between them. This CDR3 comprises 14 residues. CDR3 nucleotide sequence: TGTGCCAGCATTCTCACAGAAACTAACTATGGCTACACCTTC. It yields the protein CASILTETNYGYTF.

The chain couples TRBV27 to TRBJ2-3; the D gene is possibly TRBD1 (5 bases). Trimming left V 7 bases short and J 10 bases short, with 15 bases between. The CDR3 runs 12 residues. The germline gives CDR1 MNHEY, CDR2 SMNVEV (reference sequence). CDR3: CASKSGPGAQYF. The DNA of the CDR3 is TGTGCCAGCAAATCAGGGCCAGGAGCGCAGTATTTT.

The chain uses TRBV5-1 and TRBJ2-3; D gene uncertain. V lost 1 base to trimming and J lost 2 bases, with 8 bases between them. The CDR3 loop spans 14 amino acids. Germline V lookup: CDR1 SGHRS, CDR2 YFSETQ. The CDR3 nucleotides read TGCGCCAGCAGCTTGCTCCTAAACACAGATACGCAGTATTTT. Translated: CASSLLLNTDTQYF.

CDR3 region: CASTGGSSNNSPLHF. The CDR3 DNA follows: TGTGCCAGCACAGGGGGAAGTTCTAATAATTCACCCCTCCACTTT. The rearrangement links TRBV7-2 to TRBJ1-6; 7 bases align to TRBD1. Germline CDR1 SGHTA, CDR2 FQGNSA. The V gene end was trimmed by 7 bases and the J gene end by 5 bases; junction bases not matched to a gene: 8. This CDR3 contains 15 residues. Variable domain in full (rest from reference TRBV7-2 and TRBJ1-6): GAGVSQSPSNKVTEKGKDVELRCDPISGHTALYWYRQSLGQGLEFLIYFQGNSAPDKSGLPSDRFSAERTGGSVSTLTIQRTQQEDSAVYLCASTGGSSNNSPLHFGNGTRLTVT.

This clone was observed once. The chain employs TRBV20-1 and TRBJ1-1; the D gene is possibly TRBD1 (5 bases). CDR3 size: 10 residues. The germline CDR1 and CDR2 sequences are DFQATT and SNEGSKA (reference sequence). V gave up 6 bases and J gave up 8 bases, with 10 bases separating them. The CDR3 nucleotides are TGCAGTGCCGTGCGGGGGGAAGCTTTCTTT. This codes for CSAVRGEAFF.